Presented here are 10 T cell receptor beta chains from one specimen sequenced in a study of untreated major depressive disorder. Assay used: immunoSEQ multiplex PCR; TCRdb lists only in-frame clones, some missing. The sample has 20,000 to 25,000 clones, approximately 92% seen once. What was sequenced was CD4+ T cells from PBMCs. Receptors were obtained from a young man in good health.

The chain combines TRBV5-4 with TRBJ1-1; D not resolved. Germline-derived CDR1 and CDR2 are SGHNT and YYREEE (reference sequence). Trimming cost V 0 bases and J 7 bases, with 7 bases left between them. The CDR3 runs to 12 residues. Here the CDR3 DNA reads TGTGCCAGCAGCTTGGACTCTAGTGAAGCTTTCTTT. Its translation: CASSLDSSEAFF.

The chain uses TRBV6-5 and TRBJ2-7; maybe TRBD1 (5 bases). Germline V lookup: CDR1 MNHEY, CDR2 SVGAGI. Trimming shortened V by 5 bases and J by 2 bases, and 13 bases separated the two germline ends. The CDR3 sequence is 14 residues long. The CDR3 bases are TGTGCCAGCAGTAATATCAGGGTACCCTACGAGCAGTACTTC. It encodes CASSNIRVPYEQYF.

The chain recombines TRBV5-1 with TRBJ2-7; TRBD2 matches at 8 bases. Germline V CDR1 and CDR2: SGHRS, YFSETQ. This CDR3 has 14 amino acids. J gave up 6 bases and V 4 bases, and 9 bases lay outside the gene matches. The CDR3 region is CASSPRGGSAEQYF. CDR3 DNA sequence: TGCGCCAGCAGCCCCCGGGGGGGGTCGGCCGAGCAGTACTTC.

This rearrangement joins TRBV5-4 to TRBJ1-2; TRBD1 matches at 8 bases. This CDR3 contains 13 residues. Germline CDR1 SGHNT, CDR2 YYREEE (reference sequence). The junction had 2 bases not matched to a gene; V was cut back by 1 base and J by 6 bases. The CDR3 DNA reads TGTGCCAGCAGCTTGCAGGGGGCTGATGGCTACACCTTC. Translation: CASSLQGADGYTF.

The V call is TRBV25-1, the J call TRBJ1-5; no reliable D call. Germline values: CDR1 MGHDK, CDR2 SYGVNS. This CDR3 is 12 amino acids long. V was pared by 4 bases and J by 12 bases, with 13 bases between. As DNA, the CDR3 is TGTGCCAGCAGTGGTTCCTCATCGGGCCAGCATTTT. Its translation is CASSGSSSGQHF.

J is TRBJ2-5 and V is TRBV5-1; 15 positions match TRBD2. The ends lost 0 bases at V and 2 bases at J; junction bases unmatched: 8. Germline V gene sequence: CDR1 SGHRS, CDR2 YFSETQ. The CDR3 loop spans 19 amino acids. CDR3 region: CASSLAGTSGRLGQETQYF. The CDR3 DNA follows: TGCGCCAGCAGCTTGGCCGGGACTAGCGGGAGGTTAGGACAAGAGACCCAGTACTTC.

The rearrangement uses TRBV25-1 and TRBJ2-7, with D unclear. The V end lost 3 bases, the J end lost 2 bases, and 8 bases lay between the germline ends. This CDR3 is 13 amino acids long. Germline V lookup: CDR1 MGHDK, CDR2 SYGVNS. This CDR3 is CASSDRNTYEQYF. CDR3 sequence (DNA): TGTGCCAGCAGTGATCGTAACACCTACGAGCAGTACTTC.

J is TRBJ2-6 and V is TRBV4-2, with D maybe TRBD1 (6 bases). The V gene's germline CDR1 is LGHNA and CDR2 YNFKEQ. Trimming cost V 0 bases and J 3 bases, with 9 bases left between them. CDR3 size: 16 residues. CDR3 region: CASSQEQGFGANVLTF. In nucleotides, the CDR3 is TGTGCCAGCAGCCAAGAACAGGGTTTTGGGGCCAACGTCCTGACTTTC.

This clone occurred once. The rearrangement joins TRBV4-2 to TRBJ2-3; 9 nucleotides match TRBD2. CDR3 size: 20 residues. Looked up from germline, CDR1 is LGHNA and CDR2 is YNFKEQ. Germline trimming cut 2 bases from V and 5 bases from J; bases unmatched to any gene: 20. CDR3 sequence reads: CASSQNAAVAGAPAGDTQYF. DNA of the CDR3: TGTGCCAGCAGCCAAAATGCGGCGGTAGCGGGAGCCCCCGCCGGAGATACGCAGTATTTT.

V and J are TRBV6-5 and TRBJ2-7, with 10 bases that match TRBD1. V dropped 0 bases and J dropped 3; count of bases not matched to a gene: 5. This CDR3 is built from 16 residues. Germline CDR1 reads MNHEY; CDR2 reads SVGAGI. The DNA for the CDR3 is TGTGCCAGCAGTTACTCGTGGCGGACAGGGGGCTACGAGCAGTACTTC. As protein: CASSYSWRTGGYEQYF.